The next 32 T cell receptor beta chains were all read from a single sample in a study of CD8+CD57+ T cells in acquired aplastic anemia. Sequenced patients had shown CD8+CD57+ cell expansion by flow cytometry. The TCR beta profiling, which covered VDJ combination and CDR3 sequence, was carried out using genomic DNA as the template. TCRdb reprocessed the reads with MiXCR, giving one entry per CDR3 protein. The top ten hold roughly 62% of the sample, which has under 250,000 distinct CDR3 sequences, 50% to 70% seen once. The specimen sequenced was sorted CD4+, CD8+, or CD8+CD57+ T cells (not recorded which) from PBMCs. Receptors originate from a human donor with aplastic anemia.

The rearrangement joins TRBV15 to TRBJ2-1; TRBD2 aligns across 15 bases. This CDR3 comprises 18 residues. Germline loops: CDR1 LNHNV, CDR2 YYDKDF (reference sequence). The V gene end was trimmed by 3 bases and the J gene end by 10 bases; junction bases not matched to a gene: 13. CDR3 residues: CATSSQDGLAGGPEEQFF. The DNA for the CDR3 is TGTGCCACCAGCAGCCAAGATGGACTAGCGGGGGGGCCTGAGGAGCAGTTCTTC.

This rearrangement joins TRBV7-3 to TRBJ2-2; 7 bases are shared with TRBD1. After removal of 5 bases from V and 0 bases from J, the junction contained 3 bases not matched to a gene. The germline V gene encodes CDR1 SGHTA and CDR2 FQGTGA. The CDR3 is 15 amino acids. CDR3 amino acids: CASSRQGPNTGELFF. The CDR3 DNA is TGTGCCAGCAGCCGACAGGGACCGAACACCGGGGAGCTGTTTTTT.

Ten or more counts support this clonotype. The J gene is TRBJ2-7, the V gene TRBV12-3 or TRBV12-4, with 10 positions matching TRBD2. After removal of 3 bases from V and 5 bases from J, the junction contained 7 bases not matched to a gene. This CDR3 region has 15 residues. The CDR3 loop is CASSFGASGGHEQYF. CDR3 nucleotide sequence: TGTGCCAGCAGTTTCGGGGCTAGCGGGGGTCACGAGCAGTACTTC.

The rearrangement uses TRBV6-2 or TRBV6-3 and TRBJ2-5, with no clear D. The CDR3 extends over 12 amino acids. V lost 0 bases and J lost 4, with 3 bases in between. Germline lookup yields CDR1 MNHEY and CDR2 SVGEGT. The CDR3 spells CASSYSPETQYF. CDR3 coding DNA: TGTGCCAGCAGTTACTCTCCAGAGACCCAGTACTTC.

V and J are TRBV14 and TRBJ2-7; perhaps TRBD2 as D (5 bases). CDR3 size: 17 residues. Germline CDR1 is SGHDN and CDR2 is FVKESK. Trimming left V 2 bases short and J 2 bases short, with 19 bases between. CDR3 residues: CASSQTGVAANPYEQYF. CDR3 coding DNA: TGTGCCAGCAGCCAAACCGGGGTGGCGGCCAATCCCTACGAGCAGTACTTC.

Comments on this clonotype: A junction boundary mismatches the germline segment, possibly from a read error. V gene TRBV5-1 combines with J gene TRBJ2-6; 10 positions agree with TRBD1. CDR1 and CDR2 from the germline V gene are SGHRS and YFSETQ. The CDR3 has 14 amino acids. The chain's CDR3 is CASRSGQGGVTEAF. For the CDR3, the DNA is TGCGCCAGCAGGTCCGGACAGGGGGGGGTTACTGAAGCTTTC.

The chain has TRBV5-1 and TRBJ1-1, with 9 bases aligning to TRBD1. V lost 4 bases, J lost 1 base, and 2 bases stayed unmatched. Germline assignment: CDR1 SGHRS and CDR2 YFSETQ. This CDR3 is 14 amino acids long. The CDR3 DNA sequence: TGCGCCAGCAGCGTGGGACAGGGGAACACTGAAGCTTTCTTT. It codes for CASSVGQGNTEAFF.

The chain employs TRBV7-4 and TRBJ1-2; 8 nucleotides agree with TRBD1. Germline V gene lookup returns CDR1 SGHVT and CDR2 SQSDAQ. The ends lost 8 bases at V and 3 bases at J; junction bases unmatched: 14. This CDR3 has 16 residues. The CDR3 DNA reads as TGTGCCAGCCTTGCCGCCTCAGGGGGCGCTGACTATGGCTACACCTTC. Encoded protein: CASLAASGGADYGYTF. Supplemented by reference TRBV7-4 and TRBJ1-2, the full variable domain reads GAGVSQSPRYKVAKRGRDVALRCDSISGHVTLYWYRQTLGQGSEVLTYSQSDAQRDKSGRPSGRFSAERPERSVSTLKIQRTEQGDSAVYLCASLAASGGADYGYTFGSGTRLTVV.

The chain is built from TRBV2 and TRBJ2-1; TRBD2 matches at 9 bases. The CDR3 is 15 amino acids. Looked up from germline, CDR1 is SNHLY and CDR2 is FYNNEI. V lost 4 bases, J lost 6 bases, and 7 bases stayed unmatched. The CDR3 loop reads CASSAAAGGINEQFF. CDR3 DNA: TGTGCCAGCAGTGCTGCGGCGGGGGGGATCAATGAGCAGTTCTTC.

The chain carries TRBV19 and TRBJ1-2; D not certain. The CDR3 runs to 13 residues. CDR1 and CDR2 (germline): LNHDA, SQIVND (reference sequence). V lost 2 bases and J lost 2, with 6 bases in between. CDR3 protein: CASSIQSNYGYTF. The DNA for the CDR3 is TGTGCCAGTAGTATACAGTCGAACTATGGCTACACCTTC. The full variable domain, rest sourced from reference TRBV19 and TRBJ1-2, is DGGITQSPKYLFRKEGQNVTLSCEQNLNHDAMYWYRQDPGQGLRLIYYSQIVNDFQKGDIAEGYSVSREKKESFPLTVTSAQKNPTAFYLCASSIQSNYGYTFGSGTRLTVV.

V gene TRBV25-1 combines with J gene TRBJ1-1; TRBD1 is a possible D gene (5 bases). V gave up 3 bases and J gave up 11 bases, with 13 bases separating them. Germline CDR1 is MGHDK and CDR2 is SYGVNS. The CDR3 consists of 12 residues. The chain's CDR3 is CASSDPGGAAFF. The CDR3 nucleotides are TGTGCCAGCAGTGACCCCGGGGGTGCGGCTTTCTTT. Drawing the rest from reference TRBV25-1 and TRBJ1-1, the complete variable domain is EADIYQTPRYLVIGTGKKITLECSQTMGHDKMYWYQQDPGMELHLIHYSYGVNSTEKGDLSSESTVSRIRTEHFPLTLESARPSHTSQYLCASSDPGGAAFFGQGTRLTVV.

The chain employs TRBV5-6 and TRBJ2-7; D is unclear. From germline, CDR1 is SGHDT and CDR2 YYEEEE. Trimming cost V 0 bases and J 0 bases, with 10 bases left between them. The CDR3 contains 15 residues. This chain's CDR3 is CASSLGGMSSYEQYF. CDR3 DNA sequence: TGTGCCAGCAGCTTGGGTGGCATGAGCTCCTACGAGCAGTACTTC.

CDR3 DNA: TGTGCCAGCACCATGAGGGGGACAAATGAGCAGTTCTTC. Translated, it gives CASTMRGTNEQFF. This chain links TRBV2 with TRBJ2-1, with D maybe TRBD1 (6 bases). V was cut by 7 bases and J by 7 bases, with 14 bases left in between. Germline V lookup: CDR1 SNHLY, CDR2 FYNNEI. The CDR3 has 13 amino acids.

The genes are TRBV2 and TRBJ2-1, with 7 bases lining up with TRBD2. V dropped 8 bases and J dropped 8; count of bases not matched to a gene: 6. The CDR3 contains 12 residues. Germline CDR1 and CDR2: SNHLY and FYNNEI. CDR3 sequence reads: CASSREGYEQFF. CDR3 bases: TGTGCCAGCTCGAGGGAGGGCTATGAGCAGTTCTTC.

V is TRBV6-6 and J is TRBJ1-2; D is possibly TRBD1 (6 bases). Trimming cost V 7 bases and J 3 bases, with 15 bases left between them. CDR1 MNHNY and CDR2 SVGAGI come from the germline V gene (reference sequence). CDR3 length equals 14 residues. The CDR3 DNA reads TGTGCCAGCAACCCGAAGGGGGGGTACTATGGCTACACCTTC. Encoded protein: CASNPKGGYYGYTF.

The rearrangement uses TRBV15 and TRBJ2-1; 10 bases are shared with TRBD1. The CDR3 has 18 residues. V shed 3 bases, J shed 6 bases, and the junction held 14 bases outside the gene matches. Germline V gene data show CDR1 as LNHNV and CDR2 as YYDKDF (reference sequence). The CDR3 bases are TGTGCCACCAGCAGCTCCAGGTCGGGACAGGGGTTTTTCAATGAGCAGTTCTTC. Its protein is CATSSSRSGQGFFNEQFF.

This clonotype was detected only once. The chain is built from TRBV25-1 and TRBJ1-2; no clear D. The CDR3 covers 15 residues. The V and J ends lost 1 base and 5 bases respectively, with 14 bases between them. The germline gives CDR1 MGHDK, CDR2 SYGVNS. In DNA form, the CDR3 reads TGTGCCAGCAGTGAATTTGGCGGCCCTGGGTATGGCTACACCTTC. It yields the protein CASSEFGGPGYGYTF.

CDR3: CASSGGTDTQYF. The CDR3, as DNA: TGTGCCAGCTCGGGGGGCACAGATACGCAGTATTTT. This sequence joins TRBV7-9 and TRBJ2-3; a possible D gene is TRBD2 (6 bases). This CDR3 comprises 12 residues. Trimming took off 8 bases at V and 1 base at J, with 7 bases between the two ends. Germline V CDR1 and CDR2: SEHNR, FQNEAQ (reference sequence).

J is TRBJ2-3 and V is TRBV20-1; D unresolved. With 6 bases removed from V and 0 bases from J, the gap between germline ends came to 4 bases. The germline gives CDR1 DFQATT, CDR2 SNEGSKA (reference sequence). This CDR3 spans 11 amino acids. The CDR3 loop is CSAQSTDTQYF. The CDR3 nucleotides read TGCAGTGCCCAAAGCACAGATACGCAGTATTTT.

This clonotype appeared a single time. The chain uses TRBV7-3 and TRBJ1-2; no firm D call. Germline V lookup: CDR1 SGHTA, CDR2 FQGTGA. There are 11 residues in the CDR3. V lost 6 bases and J lost 5, with 7 bases in between. DNA for the CDR3: TGTGCCAGCAGTTTTGGGTATGGCTACACCTTC. As protein: CASSFGYGYTF. The full variable domain, with the rest looked up from reference TRBV7-3 and TRBJ1-2, is GAGVSQTPSNKVTEKGKYVELRCDPISGHTALYWYRQSLGQGPEFLIYFQGTGAADDSGLPNDRFFAVRPEGSVSTLKIQRTERGDSAVYLCASSFGYGYTFGSGTRLTVV.

This clonotype was detected a few times. The chain has TRBV7-8 and TRBJ1-1; 7 bases fit TRBD1. Germline V gene sequence: CDR1 SGHVS, CDR2 FQNEAQ. With V trimmed by 0 bases and J by 4 bases, 2 bases remained unmatched. The CDR3 loop spans 14 amino acids. The CDR3 loop is CASSLARGGTEAFF. For the CDR3, the DNA is TGTGCCAGCAGCTTAGCCAGGGGGGGCACTGAAGCTTTCTTT.

The chain couples TRBV12-3 or TRBV12-4 to TRBJ2-3; D unresolved. Trimming shortened V by 4 bases and J by 7 bases, and 12 bases separated the two germline ends. CDR3 length: 13 residues. The CDR3 loop reads CASSWGGSNTQYF. The CDR3 DNA is TGTGCCAGCAGTTGGGGTGGTTCGAATACGCAGTATTTT.

This clonotype showed up just a few times. The chain couples TRBV12-3 or TRBV12-4 to TRBJ2-1; TRBD2 matches 7 bases. This CDR3 is 12 amino acids long. V lost 6 bases and J lost 10; bases outside the gene matches: 6. The CDR3, as DNA: TGTGCCAGCAGCCCGGGGAGGGAAGAGCAGTTCTTC. It translates to CASSPGREEQFF.

This sequence joins TRBV10-3 and TRBJ2-7; 12 positions match TRBD2. V shed 2 bases, J shed 6 bases, and the junction held 2 bases outside the gene matches. CDR3 length: 14 residues. Germline values: CDR1 ENHRY, CDR2 SYGVKD. The CDR3, as DNA: TGTGCCATCAGTGAGACTAGCGGGGGGTTCGAGCAGTACTTC. This gives the protein CAISETSGGFEQYF.

The V and J genes are TRBV29-1 and TRBJ2-1, with a weak D call TRBD2 (5 bases). There are 14 residues in the CDR3. Trimming shortened V by 2 bases and J by 2 bases, and 10 bases separated the two germline ends. From germline, CDR1 is SQVTM and CDR2 ANQGSEA. CDR3 DNA: TGCAGCGTTGAAAAAACTAGACCCTACAATGAGCAGTTCTTC. Residues: CSVEKTRPYNEQFF.

This chain uses TRBV19 with TRBJ2-7; the D gene could be TRBD1 or TRBD2 (5 bases each). This CDR3 is 14 amino acids long. The V end was cut by 6 bases, the J end by 4 bases, with 16 bases between. Germline V lookup: CDR1 LNHDA, CDR2 SQIVND (reference sequence). The CDR3 DNA sequence: TGTGCCAGTAGGCTGACAGAATGGGGGTACGAGCAGTACTTC. It translates to CASRLTEWGYEQYF.

In this sample, this clonotype turned up many times. This rearrangement joins TRBV7-8 to TRBJ2-5; TRBD2 agrees at 8 bases. V shed 6 bases, J shed 1 base, and the junction held 7 bases outside the gene matches. The CDR3 runs to 15 residues. Germline loops: CDR1 SGHVS, CDR2 FQNEAQ. In DNA form, the CDR3 reads TGTGCCAGCAGTTACGGGGGGGCCATCCAAGAGACCCAGTACTTC. It translates to CASSYGGAIQETQYF.

The genes are TRBV10-3 and TRBJ1-5; 10 nucleotides line up with TRBD1. The CDR3 contains 14 residues. CDR1 is ENHRY, CDR2 SYGVKD, per germline. Trimming at V came to 10 bases and at J to 8 bases, leaving 11 bases not matched to a gene. CDR3 nucleotides: TGTGCCACGTCCCGGGACAGGGGTCTGGAGCCCCAGCATTTT. It specifies CATSRDRGLEPQHF.

The V and J genes are TRBV20-1 and TRBJ1-1; D ambiguous. CDR1 is DFQATT and CDR2 is SNEGSKA in the germline V gene (reference sequence). The CDR3 spans 14 residues. The V end lost 3 bases, the J end lost 4 bases, and 15 bases lay between the germline ends. The CDR3 spells CSASRVAWSTEAFF. DNA of the CDR3: TGCAGTGCTAGTCGGGTCGCATGGAGCACTGAAGCTTTCTTT.

This clonotype was found once. V is TRBV19 and J is TRBJ1-2; D is uncertain. V shed 5 bases and J shed 3 bases, with 10 bases lying between them. CDR3 length equals 13 residues. Germline V lookup: CDR1 LNHDA, CDR2 SQIVND (reference sequence). The CDR3 loop reads CASSDLEDYGYTF. CDR3 sequence (DNA): TGTGCCAGTAGTGACCTCGAGGACTATGGCTACACCTTC.

As for this clonotype: The junction differs from germline at one of its ends, possibly a read error. V and J are TRBV6-5 and TRBJ2-3; TRBD1 aligns across 8 bases. CDR1 and CDR2 from the germline V gene are MNHEY and SVGAGI. The CDR3 has 15 residues. In nucleotides, the CDR3 is TGTGCCAGCAGTGCCGGGACAGGTAGCACAGATGCGCAGTATTTT. The encoded protein is CASSAGTGSTDAQYF.

This clonotype was counted between two and nine times. The chain links TRBV5-1 to TRBJ1-1, with a possible D match to TRBD1 (6 bases). The CDR3 has 14 amino acids. Germline lookup yields CDR1 SGHRS and CDR2 YFSETQ. V was shortened by 2 bases and J by 4 bases, with 12 bases between the two germline ends. Here the CDR3 reads CASSFEGGSTEAFF. The CDR3 DNA reads TGCGCCAGCAGCTTTGAGGGGGGAAGCACTGAAGCTTTCTTT. Full variable domain (rest looked up from reference TRBV5-1 and TRBJ1-1): KAGVTQTPRYLIKTRGQQVTLSCSPISGHRSVSWYQQTPGQGLQFLFEYFSETQRNKGNFPGRFSGRQFSNSRSEMNVSTLELGDSALYLCASSFEGGSTEAFFGQGTRLTVV.